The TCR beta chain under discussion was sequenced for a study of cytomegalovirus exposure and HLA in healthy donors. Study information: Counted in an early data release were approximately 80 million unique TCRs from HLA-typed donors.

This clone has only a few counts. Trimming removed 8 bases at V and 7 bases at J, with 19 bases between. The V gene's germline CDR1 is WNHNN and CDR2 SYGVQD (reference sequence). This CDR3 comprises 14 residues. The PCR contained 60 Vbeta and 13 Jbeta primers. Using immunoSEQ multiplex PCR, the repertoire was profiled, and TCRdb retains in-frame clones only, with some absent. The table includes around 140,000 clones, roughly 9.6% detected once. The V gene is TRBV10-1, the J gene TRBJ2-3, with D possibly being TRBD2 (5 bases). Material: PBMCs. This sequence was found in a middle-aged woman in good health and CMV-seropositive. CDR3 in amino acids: CASSDGSSRNTQYF. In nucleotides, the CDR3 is TGCGCCAGCTCGGACGGGTCTAGCAGGAATACGCAGTATTTT.